The following is a TCR beta chain sequence with its context. Method: immunoSEQ multiplex PCR; TCRdb's copy keeps in-frame clones and lacks some. Found here are 90,000 to 130,000 clones, around three quarters of them singletons; the top ten hold about 4.5%. This sample is part of a study of PD-1 blockade in mismatch repair-deficient tumors. The clonotype originates from an adult with mismatch repair-deficient cancer. This specimen was peripheral blood, taken about 60 weeks after starting pembrolizumab.

The CDR3 reads CASSQERGDVVTDTQYF. The CDR3 nucleotides are TGCGCCAGCAGCCAAGAAAGGGGCGACGTGGTTACAGATACGCAGTATTTT. The chain uses TRBV4-3 and TRBJ2-3, with D perhaps TRBD1 (5 bases). Germline V gene lookup returns CDR1 LGHNA and CDR2 YSLEER. Trimming removed 0 bases from V and 3 bases from J, with 16 bases in between. CDR3 size: 17 residues.